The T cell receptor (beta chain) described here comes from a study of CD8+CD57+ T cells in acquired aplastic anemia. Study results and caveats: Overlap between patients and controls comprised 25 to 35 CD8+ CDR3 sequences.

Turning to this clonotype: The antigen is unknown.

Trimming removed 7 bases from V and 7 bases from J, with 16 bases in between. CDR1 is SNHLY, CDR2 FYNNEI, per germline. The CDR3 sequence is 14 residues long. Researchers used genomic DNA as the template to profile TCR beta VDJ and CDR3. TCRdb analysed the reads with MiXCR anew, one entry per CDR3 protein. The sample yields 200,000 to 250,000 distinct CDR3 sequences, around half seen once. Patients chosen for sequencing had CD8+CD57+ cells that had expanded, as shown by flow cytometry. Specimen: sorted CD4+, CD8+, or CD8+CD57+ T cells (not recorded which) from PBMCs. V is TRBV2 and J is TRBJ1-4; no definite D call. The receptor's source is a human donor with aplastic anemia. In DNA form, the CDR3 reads TGTGCCAGCAAAACCACAGCCCCGGGTGAAAAACTGTTTTTT. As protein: CASKTTAPGEKLFF.